These 23 T cell receptor beta chains were sequenced from one sample in a study of shared T cell receptors in the human thymus. The assay was immunoSEQ multiplex PCR, and TCRdb's table has in-frame clones only and misses some. The profile shows under 700,000 clones, around 78% of them singletons. This sample also belongs to another study, concerning human thymus T cells.

Sequences were obtained from thymocytes. These receptors originate from a boy under two years old with a congenital heart defect.

To note about this clone: The junction does not match germline at one end; this may be a read error. The chain recombines TRBV7-7 with TRBJ1-1, with D tentatively TRBD1 (5 bases). In germline, CDR1 is SSHAT, CDR2 FNYEAQ (reference sequence). The CDR3 covers 14 residues. The CDR3 coding sequence is TGTGCTAGCAGCTCGGACATCATGAGTACTGAAGCTTTCTTT. This encodes CASSSDIMSTEAFF.

This chain connects TRBV4-3 to TRBJ2-4, with 9 bases fitting TRBD1. CDR3 length equals 16 residues. J was trimmed by 3 bases and V by 3 bases; bases with no gene match: 6. CDR1 is LGHNA, CDR2 YSLEER, per germline. The CDR3 nucleotides are TGCGCCAGCAGCCAGACAGGGGGAGGGGACAAAAACATTCAGTACTTC. Amino acid sequence: CASSQTGGGDKNIQYF.

This chain uses TRBV4-2 with TRBJ1-5; 7 nucleotides agree with TRBD1. The trim removed 4 bases at V and 1 base at J, leaving 4 bases unmatched. The germline V gene has CDR1 LGHNA and CDR2 YNFKEQ. This CDR3 has 15 residues. The CDR3 DNA is TGTGCCAGCAGCCGACAGGGCGGCAGCAATCAGCCCCAGCATTTT. It encodes CASSRQGGSNQPQHF.

This clone was counted only a few times. The chain uses TRBV10-3 and TRBJ2-5; TRBD1 agrees at 8 bases. The CDR3 runs to 15 residues. The germline V gene encodes CDR1 ENHRY and CDR2 SYGVKD. V trimming: 2 bases; J trimming: 1 base; junction bases outside the gene matches: 3. The chain's CDR3 is CAISETGQGQETQYF. In DNA, the CDR3 is TGTGCCATCAGTGAGACCGGACAGGGCCAAGAGACCCAGTACTTC.

The gene calls are TRBV4-3 and TRBJ2-1, with D possibly TRBD2 on 6 matching bases. Per the germline V gene, CDR1 is LGHNA and CDR2 is YSLEER. The CDR3 is 15 amino acids. V lost 2 bases and J 1 base, leaving 9 bases between the germline ends. The CDR3: CASSQNRESYNEQFF. The CDR3 nucleotides read TGCGCCAGCAGCCAAAACCGGGAGTCCTACAATGAGCAGTTCTTC.

The rearrangement joins TRBV14 to TRBJ1-2; 10 positions agree with TRBD1. Germline trimming cut 3 bases from V and 4 bases from J; bases unmatched to any gene: 8. The CDR3 loop spans 16 amino acids. Germline CDR1 SGHDN, CDR2 FVKESK. In DNA form, the CDR3 reads TGTGCCAGCAGCCAGAGGGACAGGGGACGGAGCTATGGCTACACCTTC. Protein product: CASSQRDRGRSYGYTF.

V gene TRBV11-2 combines with J gene TRBJ2-7; possible D gene TRBD2, 7 bases. Germline loops: CDR1 SGHAT, CDR2 FQNNGV. This CDR3 is 16 amino acids long. The V end lost 5 bases, the J end lost 3 bases, and 20 bases lay between the germline ends. The DNA of the CDR3 is TGTGCCAGCAGCCTCCGGGGGGCAGGGCCCCTCTACGAGCAGTACTTC. Protein: CASSLRGAGPLYEQYF.

This chain uses TRBV6-1 with TRBJ2-3; D might be TRBD2 (5 bases). From germline, CDR1 is MNHNS and CDR2 SASEGT. The germline V and J ends were trimmed by 2 bases and 2 bases, with 20 bases remaining between them. The CDR3 totals 18 residues. Here the CDR3 DNA reads TGTGCCAGCAGTGAAAGCGCGACTATCCAGCCCTACACAGATACGCAGTATTTT. Translation gives CASSESATIQPYTDTQYF.

J is TRBJ2-3 and V is TRBV15; tentatively, D is TRBD2 (6 bases). Germline V gene lookup returns CDR1 LNHNV and CDR2 YYDKDF (reference sequence). The CDR3 spans 19 residues. Between the trimmed V and J ends, which lost 4 bases and 1 base, there was a span of 24 bases. CDR3 coding DNA: TGTGCCACCAGCATCCGATGGGGGACTTGGGCGTGGGGCACAGATACGCAGTATTTT. Its translation: CATSIRWGTWAWGTDTQYF.

This clone turned up a few times. The chain couples TRBV19 to TRBJ1-2, with D perhaps matching TRBD1 (5 bases). Germline CDR1 is LNHDA and CDR2 is SQIVND (reference sequence). CDR3 size: 15 residues. V lost 1 base and J lost 3, with 12 bases in between. Here the CDR3 DNA reads TGTGCCAGTAGTATAGGGGGGGGAGTAGACTATGGCTACACCTTC. It codes for CASSIGGGVDYGYTF.

The V call is TRBV27, the J call TRBJ1-1; D possibly corresponds to TRBD1 (6 bases). This CDR3 has 16 amino acids. The germline V gene encodes CDR1 MNHEY and CDR2 SMNVEV (reference sequence). V was clipped by 4 bases and J by 11 bases, with 26 bases between them. This CDR3 reads CASSSGIGGLREGAFF. CDR3 in DNA: TGTGCCAGCAGTTCAGGCATCGGGGGGCTACGTGAGGGGGCTTTCTTT.

The V and J genes are TRBV13 and TRBJ2-7; 7 nucleotides agree with TRBD1. The CDR3 contains 15 residues. V gave up 5 bases and J gave up 6 bases; unmatched junction bases: 13. From germline, CDR1 is PRHDT and CDR2 FYEKMQ (reference sequence). CDR3 bases: TGTGCCAGCAGCCCCCCGGAGGACAGGACCGGCGAGCAGTACTTC. Translated, it gives CASSPPEDRTGEQYF.

The chain carries TRBV28 and TRBJ2-7; D might be TRBD2 (6 bases). V gave up 1 base and J gave up 4 bases, with 17 bases separating them. The CDR3 has 16 residues. Germline CDR1 MDHEN, CDR2 SYDVKM. CDR3 DNA sequence: TGTGCCAGCAGTTTATTTCCAGCGCCGGGAGTATACGAGCAGTACTTC. Its protein product is CASSLFPAPGVYEQYF.

The chain couples TRBV5-1 to TRBJ2-1; D possibly corresponds to TRBD1 (5 bases). The V end was cut by 0 bases, the J end by 6 bases, with 16 bases between. Germline-derived CDR1 and CDR2 are SGHRS and YFSETQ. The length of the CDR3 is 16 residues. As DNA, the CDR3 is TGCGCCAGCAGCTTGGCTGGGCAGGGATCCCCCAATGAGCAGTTCTTC. Amino acid sequence: CASSLAGQGSPNEQFF.

The CDR3 bases are TGTGCCAGCCGGAAACCCCACTGGACTACTAGCACAGATACGCAGTATTTT. Its protein is CASRKPHWTTSTDTQYF. V usage is TRBV7-2 and J usage is TRBJ2-3, with D maybe TRBD2 (6 bases). This CDR3 has 17 residues. Germline CDR1 and CDR2: SGHTA and FQGNSA. Trimming took 8 bases from V and 0 from J, leaving 21 bases between them.

The genes are TRBV6-1 and TRBJ2-1; a weak D match, TRBD2 (6 bases). Germline V gene lookup returns CDR1 MNHNS and CDR2 SASEGT. The CDR3 length is 16 residues. V was shortened by 4 bases and J by 3 bases, with 16 bases between the two germline ends. For the CDR3, the DNA is TGTGCCAGCAGTGGGGGCTGGGTGGGAGGCTACAATGAGCAGTTCTTC. Amino acids: CASSGGWVGGYNEQFF.

Remarks on this clone: Additional DNA sequences in this sample encode the identical CDR3. The chain combines TRBV6-1 with TRBJ2-7; D not certain. CDR1 and CDR2 (germline): MNHNS, SASEGT. The CDR3 extends over 11 amino acids. The V gene lost 6 bases and the J gene lost 4 bases, with 7 bases spanning the gap. CDR3 region: CASSLPYEQYF. The CDR3 DNA reads TGTGCCAGCAGCCTCCCTTACGAGCAGTACTTC.

This clone was observed a single time. A junction boundary mismatches the germline segment, possibly from a read error. This specimen includes other DNA sequences encoding the same CDR3. The chain has TRBV30 and TRBJ2-2; perhaps D is TRBD1 or TRBD2 (6 bases each). CDR1 GTSNPN and CDR2 SVGIG come from the germline V gene (reference sequence). CDR3 length: 14 amino acids. CDR3 sequence: CAWCGGLDTGELFF. As DNA, the CDR3 is TGTGCCTGGTGTGGGGGGCTGGACACCGGAGAGCTGTTTTTT.

The V and J genes are TRBV5-1 and TRBJ2-7, with D tentatively TRBD2 (6 bases). V was pared by 0 bases and J by 7 bases, with 11 bases between. Per the germline V gene, CDR1 is SGHRS and CDR2 is YFSETQ. This CDR3 has 13 amino acids. The CDR3 sequence: CASSLVRGGEQYF. CDR3 nucleotides: TGCGCCAGCAGCTTGGTACGGGGAGGAGAGCAGTACTTC.

In its sample, this clone was seen once. The V call is TRBV27, the J call TRBJ2-1; 8 bases agree with TRBD2. The V gene end was trimmed by 0 bases and the J gene end by 6 bases; junction bases not matched to a gene: 4. Germline V CDR1 and CDR2: MNHEY, SMNVEV (reference sequence). CDR3 length: 15 amino acids. The CDR3 DNA reads as TGTGCCAGCAGTTTATCCAGCGGGAGACTCAATGAGCAGTTCTTC. It encodes CASSLSSGRLNEQFF.

Remarks on this clone: A junction boundary mismatches the germline segment, possibly from a read error. J is TRBJ2-7 and V is TRBV28, with 11 bases lining up with TRBD2. The CDR3 has 13 amino acids. CDR1 and CDR2 (germline): MDHEN, SYDVKM. The CDR3 bases are TGCCTCGTTAGCGGGAGGGTCCCAGGGGAGCAGTACTTC. Residues: CLVSGRVPGEQYF.

The chain uses TRBV28 and TRBJ2-3; no clear D gene. This CDR3 region has 12 residues. Germline V gene sequence: CDR1 MDHEN, CDR2 SYDVKM. V lost 6 bases and J lost 5, with 9 bases in between. DNA of the CDR3: TGTGCCAGCAGCCAGAGGCGAGATACGCAGTATTTT. This sequence encodes CASSQRRDTQYF.

The V and J genes are TRBV7-9 and TRBJ1-4, with no clear D. This CDR3 region has 14 residues. V was pared by 0 bases and J by 8 bases, with 10 bases between. Germline loops: CDR1 SEHNR, CDR2 FQNEAQ (reference sequence). The CDR3 region is CASSLAAGEEKLFF. The CDR3, as DNA: TGTGCCAGCAGCTTAGCCGCCGGGGAGGAAAAACTGTTTTTT.